Listed below are T cell receptor beta chains from one sample, sequenced in a study of T cell repertoires and HLA-DP antigens. Assay: immunoSEQ multiplex PCR; the TCRdb copy retains only in-frame clones and omits some. Here the sample spans about 89,000 clones, around nine tenths being singletons. No antigens are known for them. Input material: CD4+ T cells from PBMCs. Receptors originate from a man aged 45-65 years in good health and CMV-seronegative. Both conserved end residues are part of each CDR3. Each record gives: clone size, V gene, D gene, J gene, CDR3 protein, CDR3 DNA. The D gene is left open where the match is weak. Not all rows give a size; the values are once, few, many and, for expanded clones, a class.

>.|TRBV2|TRBD2|TRBJ2-7
CASTGGFSSYEQYF
TGTGCCAGCACCGGGGGGTTCAGCTCCTACGAGCAGTACTTC
>.|TRBV6-4|.|TRBJ1-2
CASSDSGTIYGYTF
TGTGCCAGCAGTGACTCCGGGACGATCTATGGCTACACCTTC
>.|TRBV19|TRBD2|TRBJ2-7
CASSLDLTSTSSYEQYF
TGTGCCAGTAGCCTCGATCTGACTAGCACGAGCTCCTACGAGCAGTACTTC
>.|TRBV7-9|TRBD1|TRBJ2-2
CASSPRPKGARPGELFF
TGTGCCAGCAGCCCCCGGCCGAAGGGGGCTCGTCCCGGGGAGCTGTTTTTT
>once|TRBV10-2|TRBD2|TRBJ2-3
CASFSSGRTDTQYF
TGCGCCAGCTTCTCTAGCGGGAGAACAGATACGCAGTATTTT
>.|TRBV30|.|TRBJ1-2
CAWSVMAGRGYTF
TGTGCCTGGAGTGTAATGGCAGGGCGCGGCTACACCTTC
>few|TRBV4-1|.|TRBJ2-7
CASSQLAANSYEQYF
TGCGCCAGCAGCCAACTGGCAGCCAATTCCTACGAGCAGTACTTC
>.|TRBV19|.|TRBJ2-1
CASRGERASSYNEQFF
TGTGCCAGTAGAGGGGAGAGGGCTAGCTCCTACAATGAGCAGTTCTTC
>.|TRBV19|.|TRBJ2-6
CASSQGSGANVLTF
TGTGCCAGTAGCCAGGGTTCTGGGGCCAACGTCCTGACTTTC
>few|TRBV5-1|.|TRBJ2-5
CASSEQGRETQYF
TGCGCCAGCAGCGAACAGGGTCGGGAGACCCAGTACTTC
>.|TRBV19|TRBD1|TRBJ2-7
CASTGGRWQYF
TGTGCCAGTACAGGGGGTCGGTGGCAGTACTTC
>.|TRBV4-1|.|TRBJ1-4
CASSGRMLLEKLFF
TGCGCCAGCAGCGGTAGGATGCTGCTTGAAAAACTGTTTTTT
>.|TRBV5-4|.|TRBJ2-2
CASSRRIQSGNTGELFF
TGTGCCAGCAGCCGTAGGATACAAAGCGGGAACACCGGGGAGCTGTTTTTT
>.|TRBV6-5|TRBD1|TRBJ1-5
CASRLTGIGQPQHF
TGTGCCAGCAGACTGACAGGGATCGGGCAGCCCCAGCATTTT
>.|TRBV7-6|TRBD1|TRBJ1-2
CASSTRTGGDYGYTF
TGTGCCAGCAGCACCCGGACAGGGGGCGACTATGGCTACACCTTC